What follows is one T cell receptor (beta chain) and its context. This specimen comes from a study of blood T cell repertoires in COVID-19. Study in general: Samples came from the United States, Italy and Spain, spanning acute and convalescent COVID-19. PBMCs, B-cell-depleted T cells, or T cells were the source of the cDNA or gDNA that made up the material.

Original handling: The authors estimated nucleated cell counts from reference gene primer amplification. Sequenced by immunoSEQ multiplex PCR; TCRdb stores in-frame clones only, minus some. V and J calls and clone size are copied from that table; D and trimming were computed from the DNA. The repertoire holds some 78,000 clones, with about nine tenths as singletons. V lost 2 bases and J lost 8, with 8 bases in between. The CDR3 is 12 amino acids. The germline V gene has CDR1 LNHDA and CDR2 SQIVND (reference sequence). The sequence derives from a man between 45 and 60 years old with active or convalescent COVID-19. The sequenced sample was peripheral blood. This chain links TRBV19 with TRBJ2-3; D not resolved. The CDR3 DNA reads TGTGCCAGTAGTATACTAGGTTCTACGCAGTATTTT. It specifies CASSILGSTQYF.